The clone carrying this T cell receptor beta chain showed up just a few times. Its matching antigen is unknown. The sample originates from a study of cytomegalovirus exposure and HLA in healthy donors. Study background: The study's early data release held roughly 91 million unique TCRs from HLA-typed donors. Study-wide points: Presence/absence analyses rested on an assumption that sequencing depth was roughly uniform across donors. Being productive about 87% or about 30% of the time was typical of most TCR beta V segments in an earlier analysis.

The PCR ran on 60 Vbeta and 13 Jbeta primers. Using immunoSEQ multiplex PCR, the repertoire was profiled, and TCRdb retains in-frame clones only, with some absent. Among 100,000 to 150,000 clones, roughly four fifths were seen once, and the ten largest hold approximately 3.9%. The junction had 13 bases not matched to a gene; V was cut back by 4 bases and J by 3 bases. Looked up from germline, CDR1 is ENHRY and CDR2 is SYGVKD. This CDR3 is built from 17 residues. The sequenced material came from PBMCs. The TCR sequence derives from a woman in her fifties or sixties in good health and CMV-seropositive. The V and J genes are TRBV10-3 and TRBJ1-2; 8 bases fit TRBD1. The CDR3 DNA reads TGTGCCATCAGTGTATTCCCGGGGGACAGGAGATACTATGGCTACACCTTC. Its translation is CAISVFPGDRRYYGYTF.